The text below deals with one T cell receptor (beta chain). Its antigen is unidentified. This entry belongs to a study of T cells in localized non-small cell lung cancer. CDR3 size: 13 residues. Germline CDR1 LNHDA, CDR2 SQIVND (reference sequence). V lost 4 bases and J 11 bases, leaving 12 bases between the germline ends. Sequenced by immunoSEQ multiplex PCR; TCRdb stores in-frame clones only, minus some. Here the sample spans tens of thousands of clones, around nine tenths being singletons. Whole-study results and caveats: One tumor region alone was sequenced, and heterogeneity therefore remains possible. There was higher T cell clonality in uninvolved adjacent lung than in tumor, and it was highest there.

This chain joins TRBV19 and TRBJ1-6; TRBD1 is a possible D gene (6 bases). Sample: PBMCs, taken before any cancer treatment. The source of this sequence is a man between 40 and 69 years old with stage II squamous cell lung carcinoma. As DNA, the CDR3 is TGTGCCAGTAGTAACAGGGCCGAGGCACCCCTCCACTTT. Translation: CASSNRAEAPLHF. Drawing the rest from reference TRBV19 and TRBJ1-6, the complete variable domain is DGGITQSPKYLFRKEGQNVTLSCEQNLNHDAMYWYRQDPGQGLRLIYYSQIVNDFQKGDIAEGYSVSREKKESFPLTVTSAQKNPTAFYLCASSNRAEAPLHFGNGTRLTVT.